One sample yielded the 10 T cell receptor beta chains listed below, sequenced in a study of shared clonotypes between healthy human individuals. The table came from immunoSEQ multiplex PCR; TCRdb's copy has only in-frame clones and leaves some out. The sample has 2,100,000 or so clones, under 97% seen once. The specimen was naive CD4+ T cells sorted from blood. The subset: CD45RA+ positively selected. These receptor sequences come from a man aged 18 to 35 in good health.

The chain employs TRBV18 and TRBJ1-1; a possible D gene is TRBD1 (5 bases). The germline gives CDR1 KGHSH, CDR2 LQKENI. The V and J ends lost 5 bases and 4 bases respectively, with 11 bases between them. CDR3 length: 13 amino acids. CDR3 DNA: TGTGCCAGCTCAGTGACAGAAATCACTGAAGCTTTCTTT. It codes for CASSVTEITEAFF.

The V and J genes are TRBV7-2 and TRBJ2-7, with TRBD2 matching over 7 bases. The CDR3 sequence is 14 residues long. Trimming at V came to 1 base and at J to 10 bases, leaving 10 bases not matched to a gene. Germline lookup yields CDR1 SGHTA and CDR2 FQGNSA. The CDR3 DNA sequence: TGTGCCAGCAGCTTAGAGACTAGCAACCCAAGCCAGTACTTC. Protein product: CASSLETSNPSQYF.

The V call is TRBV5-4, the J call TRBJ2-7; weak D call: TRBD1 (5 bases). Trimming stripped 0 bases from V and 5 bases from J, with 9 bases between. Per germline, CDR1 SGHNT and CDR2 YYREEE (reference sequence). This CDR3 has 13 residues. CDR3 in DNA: TGTGCCAGCAGCTTGGAGCGCAGGGACGAGCAGTACTTC. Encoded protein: CASSLERRDEQYF.

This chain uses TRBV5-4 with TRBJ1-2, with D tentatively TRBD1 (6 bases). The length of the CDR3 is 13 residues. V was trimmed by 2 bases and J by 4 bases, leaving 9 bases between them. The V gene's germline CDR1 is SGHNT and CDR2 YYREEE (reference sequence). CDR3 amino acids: CASSFGTSYGYTF. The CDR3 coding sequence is TGTGCCAGCAGCTTCGGGACATCCTATGGCTACACCTTC.

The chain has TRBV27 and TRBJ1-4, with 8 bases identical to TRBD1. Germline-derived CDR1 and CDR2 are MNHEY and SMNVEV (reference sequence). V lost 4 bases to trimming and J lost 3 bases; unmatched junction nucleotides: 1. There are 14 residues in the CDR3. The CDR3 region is CASSSQGANEKLFF. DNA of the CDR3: TGTGCCAGCAGTTCACAGGGGGCTAATGAAAAACTGTTTTTT.

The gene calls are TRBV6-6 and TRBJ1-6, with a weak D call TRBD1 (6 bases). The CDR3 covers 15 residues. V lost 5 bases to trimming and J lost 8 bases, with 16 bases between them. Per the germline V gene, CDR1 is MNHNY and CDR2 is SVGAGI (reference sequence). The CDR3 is CASSDQQGLDSPLHF. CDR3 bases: TGTGCCAGCAGTGACCAACAGGGACTGGATTCACCCCTCCACTTT.

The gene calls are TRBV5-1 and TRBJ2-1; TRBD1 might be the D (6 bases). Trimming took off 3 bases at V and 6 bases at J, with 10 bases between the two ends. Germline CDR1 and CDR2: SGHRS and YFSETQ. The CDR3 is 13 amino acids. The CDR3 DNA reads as TGCGCCAGCAGCTCGGACAGTCCCAATGAGCAGTTCTTC. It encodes CASSSDSPNEQFF.

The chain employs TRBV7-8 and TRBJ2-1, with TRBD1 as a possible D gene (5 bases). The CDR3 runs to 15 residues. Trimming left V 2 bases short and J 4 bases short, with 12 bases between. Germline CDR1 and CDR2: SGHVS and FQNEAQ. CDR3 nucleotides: TGTGCCAGCAGCTTAATAAAGGGGTGGTACAATGAGCAGTTCTTC. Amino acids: CASSLIKGWYNEQFF.

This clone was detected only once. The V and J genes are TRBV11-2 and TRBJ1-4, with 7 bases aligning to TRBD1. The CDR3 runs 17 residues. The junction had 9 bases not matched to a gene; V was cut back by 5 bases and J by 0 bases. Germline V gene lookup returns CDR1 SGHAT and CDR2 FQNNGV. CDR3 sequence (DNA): TGTGCCAGCAGCCTCCGGACAGGACGTGCAACTAATGAAAAACTGTTTTTT. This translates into CASSLRTGRATNEKLFF.

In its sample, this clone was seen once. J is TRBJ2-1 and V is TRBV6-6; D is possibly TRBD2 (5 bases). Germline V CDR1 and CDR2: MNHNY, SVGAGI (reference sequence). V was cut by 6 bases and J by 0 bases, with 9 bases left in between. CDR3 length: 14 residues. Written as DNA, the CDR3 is TGTGCCAGCAGACGGGAACCCTCCTACAATGAGCAGTTCTTC. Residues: CASRREPSYNEQFF.